A single sample is the source of the 13 T cell receptor beta chains below, sequenced in a study of shared T cell receptors in the human thymus. Assay used: immunoSEQ multiplex PCR; TCRdb lists only in-frame clones, some missing. This table holds about 660,000 clones, roughly 90% found once. The same data also contributed to another study, on human thymus T cells.

Sequencing was done on a sample of thymocytes. These TCRs come from a boy under three years old with a congenital heart defect.

The chain joins TRBV9 to TRBJ1-1; D is ambiguous. Trimming pared 6 bases from V and 5 bases from J, leaving 29 bases between. From germline, CDR1 is SGDLS and CDR2 YYNGEE. The CDR3 loop spans 18 amino acids. The chain's CDR3 is CASTPSWTLDGRRTEAFF. As DNA, the CDR3 is TGTGCCAGCACCCCAAGTTGGACGTTAGACGGGAGGAGAACTGAAGCTTTCTTT.

This clone has only a few counts. This chain joins TRBV18 and TRBJ2-1, with TRBD1 matching 8 bases. V lost 10 bases to trimming and J lost 6 bases; unmatched junction nucleotides: 14. The CDR3 runs 15 residues. Germline V lookup: CDR1 KGHSH, CDR2 LQKENI. The CDR3 region is CAIPVDRGSLNEQFF. For the CDR3, the DNA is TGTGCCATCCCTGTCGACAGGGGTTCTCTCAATGAGCAGTTCTTC.

The V gene is TRBV14, the J gene TRBJ2-7, with 8 bases that match TRBD2. Germline V CDR1 and CDR2: SGHDN, FVKESK. J gave up 2 bases and V 3 bases, and 12 bases lay outside the gene matches. The CDR3 has 17 residues. DNA of the CDR3: TGTGCCAGCAGCCACCGTAGCCGTTTAGCGGGAACCTACGAGCAGTACTTC. It codes for CASSHRSRLAGTYEQYF.

The table lists this clone with a count of one. The chain has TRBV5-8 and TRBJ2-1; tentative D call: TRBD2 (6 bases). The CDR3 runs to 15 residues. Germline V CDR1 and CDR2: SGHTS, YDEGEE. The germline V and J ends were trimmed by 2 bases and 5 bases, with 14 bases remaining between them. The CDR3, as DNA: TGTGCCAGCAGCTTTTCCGGGGAGGTTGACAATGAGCAGTTCTTC. It specifies CASSFSGEVDNEQFF.

This clone was seen more than once but under ten times. The chain is built from TRBV7-8 and TRBJ2-3, with D perhaps TRBD1 (5 bases). This CDR3 contains 16 residues. V lost 5 bases to trimming and J lost 0 bases, with 15 bases between them. Per the germline V gene, CDR1 is SGHVS and CDR2 is FQNEAQ. CDR3 loop: CASSHLGAPSTDTQYF. DNA of the CDR3: TGTGCCAGCAGCCATCTAGGGGCTCCTAGCACAGATACGCAGTATTTT.

V usage is TRBV2 and J usage is TRBJ1-1; D is possibly TRBD1 (5 bases). Germline V CDR1 and CDR2: SNHLY, FYNNEI. CDR3 length: 15 amino acids. The germline V and J ends were trimmed by 5 bases and 3 bases, with 16 bases remaining between them. The CDR3 is CASSSGRGEDTEAFF. CDR3 in DNA: TGTGCCAGCAGTTCCGGTCGGGGGGAGGACACTGAAGCTTTCTTT.

The J gene is TRBJ2-7, the V gene TRBV4-3; 9 bases agree with TRBD2. The germline CDR1 and CDR2 sequences are LGHNA and YSLEER. This CDR3 is built from 14 residues. V dropped 7 bases and J dropped 0; count of bases not matched to a gene: 4. The CDR3 coding sequence is TGCGCCAGCAAGACTAGCGGCTCCTCCTACGAGCAGTACTTC. Translated: CASKTSGSSYEQYF.

The chain couples TRBV29-1 to TRBJ1-1; the D gene is possibly TRBD1 (6 bases). Trimming pared 2 bases from V and 9 bases from J, leaving 10 bases between. The CDR3 runs 11 residues. Germline CDR1 is SQVTM and CDR2 is ANQGSEA. This chain's CDR3 is CSVEWQGKAFF. CDR3 nucleotides: TGCAGCGTTGAATGGCAGGGGAAAGCTTTCTTT. Full variable domain (remainder filled in from reference TRBV29-1 and TRBJ1-1): SAVISQKPSRDICQRGTSLTIQCQVDSQVTMMFWYRQQPGQSLTLIATANQGSEATYESGFVIDKFPISRPNLTFSTLTVSNMSPEDSSIYLCSVEWQGKAFFGQGTRLTVV.

J is TRBJ2-5 and V is TRBV27; 10 nucleotides line up with TRBD1. Germline values: CDR1 MNHEY, CDR2 SMNVEV (reference sequence). V was pared by 4 bases and J by 4 bases, with 12 bases of the junction left unmatched. This CDR3 has 17 residues. CDR3 residues: CASSSVSRGQGIETQYF. The CDR3 DNA is TGTGCCAGCAGTTCCGTTTCTCGGGGACAGGGGATAGAGACCCAGTACTTC.

J is TRBJ2-1 and V is TRBV10-2, with 11 nucleotides matching TRBD2. Germline V gene data show CDR1 as WSHSY and CDR2 as SAAADI. Trimming cost V 2 bases and J 6 bases; bases outside gene matches: 3. This CDR3 comprises 15 residues. The CDR3 nucleotides are TGCGCCAGCAGTGAGGTAGCGGGAGGGGGCAATGAGCAGTTCTTC. Translated: CASSEVAGGGNEQFF.

V and J are TRBV9 and TRBJ1-2; D not certain. The CDR3 spans 13 residues. The V end was cut by 3 bases, the J end by 5 bases, with 11 bases between. Germline V gene lookup returns CDR1 SGDLS and CDR2 YYNGEE. In nucleotides, the CDR3 is TGTGCCAGCAGCGAAAGCCCGGGTTATGGCTACACCTTC. Protein sequence: CASSESPGYGYTF.

The V call is TRBV27, the J call TRBJ2-2, with TRBD1 identical over 7 bases. From germline, CDR1 is MNHEY and CDR2 SMNVEV (reference sequence). The CDR3 is made up of 15 amino acids. V lost 5 bases and J lost 6; bases outside the gene matches: 9. Here the CDR3 reads CASSGTGDGAGELFF. The CDR3 nucleotides are TGTGCCAGCAGTGGCACAGGGGACGGCGCCGGGGAGCTGTTTTTT.

The chain recombines TRBV30 with TRBJ2-1, with unresolved D. Trimming removed 0 bases at V and 0 bases at J, with 6 bases between. Germline V gene data show CDR1 as GTSNPN and CDR2 as SVGIG (reference sequence). This CDR3 contains 14 residues. The CDR3 DNA is TGTGCCTGGAGTGTAAGCCGCTCCTACAATGAGCAGTTCTTC. This gives the protein CAWSVSRSYNEQFF.